This entry is about one T cell receptor (beta chain). This entry is derived from a study of Ad26.COV2.S vaccination and SARS-CoV-2 variants. Produced via immunoSEQ multiplex PCR; TCRdb's table is partial and in-frame only. Here the sample spans hundreds of thousands of clones, around 89% being singletons. As for treatment: some 20 received Ad26.COV2.S at low or high dose, single or two shots; several received placebo; per-sample allocation not given. All samples were drawn on day 63, counting from the first vaccine or placebo injection. Germline CDR1 MNHEY, CDR2 SVGAGI. The V and J ends lost 2 bases and 1 base respectively, with 8 bases between them. The CDR3 consists of 15 residues.

The receptor comes from a person aged 18 to 65 who received the Ad26.COV2.S COVID-19 vaccine or a placebo. The chain couples TRBV6-5 to TRBJ1-4; D call uncertain. The source material was peripheral blood, sampled in a trial of Ad26.COV2.S vaccine versus placebo. CDR3 region: CASSYRERTNEKLFF. DNA for the CDR3: TGTGCCAGCAGTTACCGCGAGAGAACTAATGAAAAACTGTTTTTT.